This entry lists 15 T cell receptor beta chains sequenced from one sample in a study of T cell responses to AZD1222 COVID-19 vaccine (dated by TCRdb to the early 2020s). Per the publication, the time point label means: about 28 days (+/-7) after the second vaccine dose. Libraries were constructed by the immunoSEQ multiplex PCR assay. As stored in TCRdb, this immuneACCESS dataset retains in-frame rearrangements with V and J assigned. A fraction of the clones does not appear; measured against another copy, unresolved V genes explain less than half of the discrepancy, and the remainder lacks a known reason. In this sample the table shows about 140,000 clones, roughly 90% of which occur a single time. The biggest ten clones account for approximately 3.5% of the sample. This sample comprised peripheral blood, obtained 28 days after the second AZD1222 dose. These receptors were collected from an adult who received the AZD1222 COVID-19 vaccine.

V usage is TRBV19 and J usage is TRBJ1-2, with 7 bases that match TRBD1. This CDR3 comprises 15 residues. The V gene's germline CDR1 is LNHDA and CDR2 SQIVND (reference sequence). The V and J ends lost 4 bases and 3 bases, in that order; junction bases with no gene match: 8. The CDR3 here is CASSNGQERDYGYTF. For the CDR3, the DNA is TGTGCCAGTAGTAATGGACAGGAAAGGGACTATGGCTACACCTTC. The full variable domain, with the rest looked up from reference TRBV19 and TRBJ1-2, is DGGITQSPKYLFRKEGQNVTLSCEQNLNHDAMYWYRQDPGQGLRLIYYSQIVNDFQKGDIAEGYSVSREKKESFPLTVTSAQKNPTAFYLCASSNGQERDYGYTFGSGTRLTVV.

The chain joins TRBV24-1 to TRBJ2-7; D is unresolved. The CDR3 runs 15 residues. CDR1 and CDR2 (germline): KGHDR, SFDVKD. V lost 3 bases, J lost 4 bases, and 15 bases lay in between. CDR3 DNA: TGTGCCACCAGTGATGTTGGGATCCTCGGGTACGAGCAGTACTTC. It codes for CATSDVGILGYEQYF.

The rearrangement links TRBV10-3 to TRBJ2-5; the D gene is possibly TRBD2 (6 bases). Germline CDR1 is ENHRY and CDR2 is SYGVKD. The CDR3 totals 11 residues. V was shortened by 6 bases and J by 5 bases, with 7 bases between the two germline ends. The CDR3 sequence: CAIREGETQYF. The CDR3 nucleotides read TGTGCCATCAGGGAGGGGGAGACCCAGTACTTC.

The chain employs TRBV30 and TRBJ2-7; D possibly corresponds to TRBD2 (5 bases). Trimming took 4 bases from V and 3 from J, leaving 19 bases between them. The CDR3 covers 15 residues. Looked up from germline, CDR1 is GTSNPN and CDR2 is SVGIG (reference sequence). CDR3 DNA sequence: TGTGCCTGGACCCCTCCCCGGTCGGGGATCTACGAGCAGTACTTC. As protein: CAWTPPRSGIYEQYF.

V and J are TRBV12-3 or TRBV12-4 and TRBJ2-1, with D perhaps being TRBD1 or TRBD2 (5 bases each). V lost 6 bases and J 10 bases, leaving 16 bases between the germline ends. The length of the CDR3 is 13 residues. In DNA, the CDR3 is TGTGCCAGCAGACCACAGGTCTCGGGGGAGCAGTTCTTC. Translation gives CASRPQVSGEQFF.

This chain joins TRBV28 and TRBJ2-7; maybe TRBD2 (7 bases). V was shortened by 4 bases and J by 5 bases, with 12 bases between the two germline ends. This CDR3 has 13 amino acids. Germline values: CDR1 MDHEN, CDR2 SYDVKM. This CDR3 is CASSWGGRNEQYF. CDR3 coding DNA: TGTGCCAGCAGTTGGGGGGGCCGGAACGAGCAGTACTTC.

The DNA of the CDR3 is TGTGCCAGCAGCCAAGCTAACCCCTACAATGAGCAGTTCTTC. Amino acid sequence: CASSQANPYNEQFF. This chain uses TRBV14 with TRBJ2-1; D unresolved. The CDR3 has 14 amino acids. The germline V gene encodes CDR1 SGHDN and CDR2 FVKESK. Trimming removed 1 base at V and 2 bases at J, with 6 bases between.

The DNA for the CDR3 is TGTGCCACCGCGACGGGGGGGCAGCCCCAGCATTTT. Amino acids: CATATGGQPQHF. This chain uses TRBV19 with TRBJ1-5; D might be TRBD1 (5 bases). The CDR3 contains 12 residues. Trimming removed 10 bases from V and 7 bases from J, with 14 bases in between. Germline V gene data show CDR1 as LNHDA and CDR2 as SQIVND (reference sequence).

J is TRBJ2-7 and V is TRBV28; 7 nucleotides match TRBD1. This CDR3 contains 14 residues. The germline CDR1 and CDR2 sequences are MDHEN and SYDVKM. The ends lost 6 bases at V and 3 bases at J; junction bases unmatched: 8. This CDR3 is CASSMTGSYYEQYF. For the CDR3, the DNA is TGTGCCAGCAGCATGACAGGGTCATACTACGAGCAGTACTTC. Combining the CDR3 with reference TRBV28 and TRBJ2-7 gives the whole variable domain DVKVTQSSRYLVKRTGEKVFLECVQDMDHENMFWYRQDPGLGLRLIYFSYDVKMKEKGDIPEGYSVSREKKERFSLILESASTNQTSMYLCASSMTGSYYEQYFGPGTRLTVT.

The rearrangement links TRBV4-2 to TRBJ1-4; the D is unclear. V was clipped by 1 base and J by 0 bases, with 18 bases between them. The CDR3 length is 19 residues. Per the germline V gene, CDR1 is LGHNA and CDR2 is YNFKEQ. The DNA for the CDR3 is TGTGCCAGCAGCCAAGTAATTTGGGTGTTAGCGGCAACTAATGAAAAACTGTTTTTT. This gives the protein CASSQVIWVLAATNEKLFF.

This clone was counted between two and nine times. The chain has TRBV5-4 and TRBJ2-7, with 8 bases that match TRBD1. Germline lookup yields CDR1 SGHNT and CDR2 YYREEE (reference sequence). The CDR3 has 13 amino acids. Germline trimming cut 4 bases from V and 7 bases from J; bases unmatched to any gene: 7. This CDR3 is CASSLDRVGEQYF. The DNA of the CDR3 is TGTGCCAGCAGCCTGGACAGGGTGGGTGAGCAGTACTTC.

The V and J genes are TRBV9 and TRBJ2-7; D is perhaps TRBD2 (5 bases). V was pared by 2 bases and J by 2 bases, with 11 bases between. This CDR3 has 14 residues. Germline V gives CDR1 SGDLS, CDR2 YYNGEE. The CDR3 here is CASSVGAVTYEQYF. The CDR3 nucleotides are TGTGCCAGCAGCGTCGGAGCGGTTACCTACGAGCAGTACTTC.

This clone was found once. The chain employs TRBV6-6 and TRBJ1-2; D unresolved. Germline CDR1 reads MNHNY; CDR2 reads SVGAGI (reference sequence). The CDR3 loop spans 15 amino acids. Trimming shortened V by 6 bases and J by 3 bases, and 17 bases separated the two germline ends. Here the CDR3 DNA reads TGTGCCAGCAGAACTCTGGTCAAGAGGGACTATGGCTACACCTTC. Residues: CASRTLVKRDYGYTF.

This clone was counted between two and nine times. The J gene is TRBJ1-1, the V gene TRBV28; possible D gene TRBD1, 5 bases. Trimming pared 5 bases from V and 1 base from J, leaving 17 bases between. Germline V gives CDR1 MDHEN, CDR2 SYDVKM. This CDR3 spans 16 amino acids. The CDR3 loop reads CASSPPSGMQNTEAFF. CDR3 in DNA: TGTGCCAGCAGTCCCCCCTCAGGGATGCAGAACACTGAAGCTTTCTTT. Full variable domain (remainder filled in from reference TRBV28 and TRBJ1-1): DVKVTQSSRYLVKRTGEKVFLECVQDMDHENMFWYRQDPGLGLRLIYFSYDVKMKEKGDIPEGYSVSREKKERFSLILESASTNQTSMYLCASSPPSGMQNTEAFFGQGTRLTVV.

This chain connects TRBV25-1 to TRBJ1-5; D remains unclear. The germline V and J ends were trimmed by 0 bases and 2 bases, with 2 bases remaining between them. CDR3 length equals 13 residues. Germline V gene sequence: CDR1 MGHDK, CDR2 SYGVNS. The CDR3 sequence is CASSEYGNQPQHF. CDR3 DNA sequence: TGTGCCAGCAGTGAATACGGCAATCAGCCCCAGCATTTT.